This TCR beta chain is from a study of T-cell memory formation after mild COVID-19. As for the study in general: There were largely donor-specific TCR clusters.

5'RACE, which relied on constant-segment primers, yielded TCR alpha and TCR beta cDNA libraries carrying sample barcodes and UMIs. MiXCR, run by TCRdb on the 5' RACE reads, gives a single entry per CDR3 protein. In the table there are under 400,000 distinct CDR3 sequences, roughly 21% of which are singletons. On this clonotype: As yet, its antigen is unknown.

General study results and limits: Whereas later expanders leaned CD4+, clones contracting day 15 to 85 showed a balanced CD4/CD8 makeup. Among clones peaking at day 37 in the second wave, SARS-CoV-2 specificity remained unconfirmed.

Germline CDR1 SGHTA, CDR2 FQGNSA. This CDR3 contains 16 residues. V dropped 5 bases and J dropped 2; count of bases not matched to a gene: 9. Input material: PBMCs or a T cell subset sorted from them (not recorded which). This receptor was taken from an adult woman who had mild COVID-19 (a few samples of this study predate the infection). Cell type and time point are not known. The chain combines TRBV7-2 with TRBJ2-3; 8 positions agree with TRBD1. The CDR3 nucleotides are TGTGCCAGCAGCCAGATCTGGACAGGGCCCACAGATACGCAGTATTTT. Protein: CASSQIWTGPTDTQYF. Using reference TRBV7-2 and TRBJ2-3 for the parts outside the CDR3, the full variable domain is GAGVSQSPSNKVTEKGKDVELRCDPISGHTALYWYRQSLGQGLEFLIYFQGNSAPDKSGLPSDRFSAERTGGSVSTLTIQRTQQEDSAVYLCASSQIWTGPTDTQYFGPGTRLTVL.